The 3 T cell receptor beta chains below were found in one sample sequenced in a study of identifying expanded T cells in peripheral blood. Here immunoSEQ multiplex PCR was the method, and the copy in TCRdb shows in-frame clones only, minus some. The repertoire holds around 100,000 clones, with 75% to 90% as singletons. The sequencing input was blood. These receptors all stem from a person aged 18-69 years in good health.

The chain uses TRBV27 and TRBJ2-2; tentative D call: TRBD2 (6 bases). CDR3 size: 16 residues. V was shortened by 3 bases and J by 4 bases, with 15 bases between the two germline ends. Germline lookup yields CDR1 MNHEY and CDR2 SMNVEV (reference sequence). The CDR3 nucleotides are TGTGCCAGCAGTTTCTTAGGAGGGATGGTCACCGGGGAGCTGTTTTTT. As protein: CASSFLGGMVTGELFF.

The genes are TRBV5-1 and TRBJ2-4; 7 bases map to TRBD1. The CDR3 has 15 amino acids. The V gene's germline CDR1 is SGHRS and CDR2 YFSETQ. V shed 3 bases, J shed 7 bases, and the junction held 10 bases outside the gene matches. The CDR3 nucleotides are TGCGCCAGCAGCTCCTCAGGGGGTTCGGGGAACATTCAGTACTTC. Protein: CASSSSGGSGNIQYF.

V usage is TRBV6-1 and J usage is TRBJ2-7, with D tentatively TRBD2 (5 bases). V was clipped by 4 bases and J by 5 bases, with 18 bases between them. CDR3 length: 15 amino acids. Germline values: CDR1 MNHNS, CDR2 SASEGT. This CDR3 is CASSVGRIEGNEQYF. In DNA, the CDR3 is TGTGCCAGCAGTGTCGGACGCATAGAGGGAAACGAGCAGTACTTC.